A selection of T cell receptor beta chains follows, all from one sample in a study of shared clonotypes between healthy human individuals. Assay used: immunoSEQ multiplex PCR; TCRdb lists only in-frame clones, some missing. Here the sample spans approximately 95,000 clones, about 68% being singletons. The sequenced sample consisted of memory CD8+ T cells sorted from blood. Receptors originate from a young man in good health. The CDR3 runs from the conserved cysteine through the conserved F or W. Size values are once, few and many counts, or a class for expanded clones, and some rows have none.

V	J	size	CDR3
TRBV9	TRBJ1-1	NA	CASSATGALNTEAFF
TRBV2	TRBJ2-7	few	CASSGLGSYEQYF
TRBV7-9	TRBJ2-7	NA	CASSWDRDHEQYF
TRBV5-1	TRBJ1-2	medium-sized	CASSLAMGAVYGYTF
TRBV5-4	TRBJ2-6	once	CASSVTGAGANVLTF
TRBV11-2	TRBJ1-2	NA	CASSLRTDHGYTF
TRBV9	TRBJ2-5	few	CASSRLGGQETQYF
TRBV7-8	TRBJ1-1	NA	CASSLVTGGYTEAFF
TRBV30	TRBJ1-1	many	CAWTEPGRPEAFF
TRBV11-2	TRBJ2-2	few	CASSLLSGQGIPGELFF
TRBV25-1	TRBJ2-5	NA	CASRLGGGGETQYF
TRBV7-2	TRBJ2-5	once	CASSFLGEWETQYF
TRBV9	TRBJ1-4	NA	CASSVEAGISLTNEKLFF
TRBV9	TRBJ2-3	NA	CASSGSLDTQYF
TRBV2	TRBJ2-1	NA	CASSAGSNEQFF
TRBV9	TRBJ2-1	few	CASSGLAGARSYNEQFF
TRBV7-9	TRBJ2-1	NA	CASSSSFHRTSGIYEQFF
TRBV27	TRBJ2-7	NA	CASSPGVSWYEQYF
TRBV5-1	TRBJ2-7	NA	CASSEQPGQSNYEQYF
TRBV27	TRBJ2-7	NA	CASSPLSGSLNEQYF
TRBV27	TRBJ1-5	many	CASSPDGAFQPQHF
TRBV6-4	TRBJ1-1	NA	CASSEIPNTEAFF
TRBV25-1	TRBJ2-1	few	CASSESRLAGDAYNEQFF
TRBV7-3	TRBJ2-2	NA	CASSLGNTGELFF
TRBV4-1	TRBJ2-1	few	CASSQDSTSGRGNEQFF
TRBV25-1	TRBJ2-1	once	CASSEWGGNSYNEQFF
TRBV18	TRBJ2-7	NA	CASSPKTWEQYF
TRBV20-1	TRBJ2-3	NA	CSARFPDTQYF
TRBV6-1	TRBJ2-7	NA	CASKITGGSYEQYF
TRBV7-3	TRBJ2-1	NA	CASSLMGHHEQFF
TRBV6-5	TRBJ1-2	few	CASSYPFVQGDYGYTF
TRBV10-2	TRBJ2-1	NA	CASSIRYNEQFF
TRBV6-1	TRBJ2-5	NA	CASSEVFSGEDETQYF
TRBV10-2	TRBJ2-1	NA	CASSVGRGWHNEQFF
TRBV5-4	TRBJ1-2	NA	CASSPGTGYEGYTF
TRBV5-1	TRBJ2-7	NA	CASSLEGSLGYEQYF
TRBV19	TRBJ2-2	few	CASSNQYRGRRELFF
TRBV9	TRBJ1-3	once	CASSVGGRGGSSGNTIYF
TRBV6-5	TRBJ2-1	once	CASSYSGAYEQFF
TRBV27	TRBJ2-7	many	CASSFPGKGQYF
TRBV7-3	TRBJ2-2	few	CASSSTEGPGELFF
TRBV6-5	TRBJ1-5	NA	CASSYSSGQPQHF
TRBV5-4	TRBJ2-7	NA	CASSLEQGALPYEQYF
TRBV25-1	TRBJ2-7	NA	CASSDTGTEPYEQYF
TRBV6-1	TRBJ1-4	once	CASSERGQGKLFF
TRBV9	TRBJ2-5	few	CASSVGGGGQETQYF
TRBV13	TRBJ2-7	NA	CASSPGQGVLSSYEQYF
TRBV6-1	TRBJ2-6	NA	CASSESKGVGYSGANVLTF
TRBV2	TRBJ2-7	NA	CASSEMSGEYF
TRBV11-2	TRBJ2-7	NA	CASRAPGTSGRAAYEQYF
TRBV29-1	TRBJ2-7	few	CSVGDRGEQYF
TRBV11-2	TRBJ1-2	many	CASSLGQVPIKNYGYTF
TRBV27	TRBJ1-5	NA	CASSLLGGFQPQHF